This T cell receptor (beta chain) was captured in a study of blood T cell repertoires in COVID-19. V was pared by 3 bases and J by 3 bases, with 8 bases between. Per germline, CDR1 SSHAT and CDR2 FNYEAQ (reference sequence). This CDR3 comprises 14 residues. Assay: immunoSEQ multiplex PCR; the TCRdb copy retains only in-frame clones and omits some. The repertoire has 340,000 or so clones, around four fifths of them found once; the top ten carry 2.5% to 3%. The chain couples TRBV7-7 to TRBJ2-2; weak D call: TRBD2 (6 bases). The source is a man aged 25 to 45 with active or convalescent COVID-19. Sequencing input: peripheral blood. CDR3 coding DNA: TGTGCCAGCAGCTTCAGCGGGCACACCGGGGAGCTGTTTTTT. Encoded protein: CASSFSGHTGELFF.